This TCR beta chain was identified in a study of blood T cell repertoires in COVID-19. Authors' analysis steps: Reference gene primer amplification in the assay estimated nucleated cell counts. Clones were sequenced by immunoSEQ multiplex PCR, and TCRdb holds only the in-frame ones, with some missing. That table is the source of V, J and clone size, and D and trimming were worked out from the DNA. The table includes about 140,000 clones, about 85% detected once. During active infection, Seattle patients enrolled and were then monitored through disease. CDR3 size: 12 residues. V was pared by 3 bases and J by 2 bases, with 5 bases between. CDR1 MDHEN and CDR2 SYDVKM come from the germline V gene.

Material for sequencing was peripheral blood. This rearrangement joins TRBV28 to TRBJ2-7; D is unresolved. The clonotype originates from a human donor with COVID-19, enrolled during active disease. The donor label of this sample is uncertain. CDR3 sequence: CASSFRPYEQYF. The DNA of the CDR3 is TGTGCCAGCAGTTTCCGTCCCTACGAGCAGTACTTC. The full variable domain, with the rest looked up from reference TRBV28 and TRBJ2-7, is DVKVTQSSRYLVKRTGEKVFLECVQDMDHENMFWYRQDPGLGLRLIYFSYDVKMKEKGDIPEGYSVSREKKERFSLILESASTNQTSMYLCASSFRPYEQYFGPGTRLTVT.